These 10 T cell receptor beta chains originate from one sample sequenced in a study of blood T cells in healthy people across ages. A second about 7 to 12 cycle PCR used barcoded and J-beta primers. TCRdb reanalysed the 5' RACE reads using MiXCR and keeps one entry per CDR3 protein. The sample shows about 630,000 distinct CDR3 sequences, roughly 20% of them seen only once. The sequencing input was blood. The receptor set was obtained from a man aged 70-80 years in good health.

DNA of the CDR3: TGTGCCAGCAGTGCGGGACAGGCGGCAAATCAGCCCCAGCATTTT. Residues: CASSAGQAANQPQHF. The V call is TRBV6-1, the J call TRBJ1-5, with TRBD1 identical over 8 bases. The germline V gene has CDR1 MNHNS and CDR2 SASEGT. The V and J ends lost 4 bases and 4 bases, in that order; junction bases with no gene match: 6. The CDR3 is 15 residues long.

This clonotype was seen many times. This chain connects TRBV7-9 to TRBJ2-2, with D perhaps being TRBD1 or TRBD2 (5 bases each). Germline assignment: CDR1 SEHNR and CDR2 FQNEAQ (reference sequence). The CDR3 is 14 residues long. Trimming removed 2 bases at V and 6 bases at J, with 10 bases between. This CDR3 is CASSLSRGAGELFF. The CDR3 nucleotides read TGTGCCAGCAGCTTATCTAGAGGGGCCGGGGAGCTGTTTTTT. The entire variable domain, with the rest obtained from reference TRBV7-9 and TRBJ2-2, is as follows: DTGVSQNPRHKITKRGQNVTFRCDPISEHNRLYWYRQTLGQGPEFLTYFQNEAQLEKSRLLSDRFSAERPKGSFSTLEIQRTEQGDSAMYLCASSLSRGAGELFFGEGSRLTVL.

This clonotype was recorded a few times. The chain uses TRBV13 and TRBJ1-1; D is perhaps TRBD1 (5 bases). CDR3 length: 15 amino acids. Germline loops: CDR1 PRHDT, CDR2 FYEKMQ (reference sequence). Trimming shortened V by 5 bases and J by 5 bases, and 18 bases separated the two germline ends. The CDR3 sequence is CASSVVFGGETEAFF. Written as DNA, the CDR3 is TGTGCCAGCAGCGTCGTCTTTGGGGGAGAGACTGAAGCTTTCTTT.

The rearrangement joins TRBV7-2 to TRBJ2-2; D is unresolved. The V end was cut by 1 base, the J end by 0 bases, with 9 bases between. Germline V gene sequence: CDR1 SGHTA, CDR2 FQGNSA. This CDR3 is built from 16 residues. The CDR3 spells CASSLVRLANTGELFF. CDR3 DNA sequence: TGTGCCAGCAGCTTAGTCCGGCTAGCGAACACCGGGGAGCTGTTTTTT.

This clonotype was seen a handful of times. The chain carries TRBV2 and TRBJ1-4, with a possible D match to TRBD1 (6 bases). CDR1 is SNHLY, CDR2 FYNNEI, per germline. V was shortened by 2 bases and J by 2 bases, with 15 bases between the two germline ends. The CDR3 spans 17 residues. The CDR3 nucleotides are TGTGCCAGCAGTGAAATTTACAGGGATTCGACTAATGAAAAACTGTTTTTT. Amino acid sequence: CASSEIYRDSTNEKLFF. The whole variable domain, filled in from reference TRBV2 and TRBJ1-4, reads EPEVTQTPSHQVTQMGQEVILRCVPISNHLYFYWYRQILGQKVEFLVSFYNNEISEKSEIFDDQFSVERPDGSNFTLKIRSTKLEDSAMYFCASSEIYRDSTNEKLFFGSGTQLSVL.

A few counts support this clonotype. The chain couples TRBV29-1 to TRBJ2-5; 7 bases are a match to TRBD1. CDR1 and CDR2 (germline): SQVTM, ANQGSEA. V shed 6 bases, J shed 4 bases, and the junction held 8 bases outside the gene matches. The CDR3 has 13 residues. The CDR3 here is CSVRDSYGETQYF. The CDR3 nucleotides read TGCAGCGTCAGGGACAGTTACGGAGAGACCCAGTACTTC.

Ten or more counts support this clonotype. The CDR3 loop reads CSVSSGYNEQFF. The CDR3 bases are TGCAGCGTTTCTAGCGGGTACAATGAGCAGTTCTTC. The V call is TRBV29-1, the J call TRBJ2-1, with 8 bases aligning to TRBD2. In germline, CDR1 is SQVTM, CDR2 ANQGSEA. The CDR3 is 12 residues long. Trimming removed 5 bases from V and 4 bases from J; junction bases left unmatched: 1.

This clonotype turned up a few times. V gene TRBV20-1 combines with J gene TRBJ2-1; 7 bases are a match to TRBD2. Looked up from germline, CDR1 is DFQATT and CDR2 is SNEGSKA (reference sequence). J lost 4 bases, V lost 0 bases, and 9 bases had no gene match. The CDR3 loop spans 16 amino acids. The CDR3 DNA sequence: TGCAGTGCTAGAGATGCATCGCGGCGGGAGTACAATGAGCAGTTCTTC. As protein: CSARDASRREYNEQFF.

This rearrangement joins TRBV2 to TRBJ1-1, with a tentative D call TRBD1 (6 bases). Trimming cost V 5 bases and J 7 bases, with 14 bases left between them. Germline lookup yields CDR1 SNHLY and CDR2 FYNNEI. CDR3 length: 13 residues. In nucleotides, the CDR3 is TGTGCCAGCAGTCTGACAGGTTTGGGTGAAGCTTTCTTT. It encodes CASSLTGLGEAFF.

The chain employs TRBV19 and TRBJ2-5; D is uncertain. Per germline, CDR1 LNHDA and CDR2 SQIVND (reference sequence). V was trimmed by 5 bases and J by 1 base, leaving 14 bases between them. There are 15 residues in the CDR3. CDR3 sequence (DNA): TGTGCCAGTAGTTACTACCGGGCCCCCCAAGAGACCCAGTACTTC. It encodes CASSYYRAPQETQYF. Full variable domain (outside the CDR3, taken from reference TRBV19 and TRBJ2-5): DGGITQSPKYLFRKEGQNVTLSCEQNLNHDAMYWYRQDPGQGLRLIYYSQIVNDFQKGDIAEGYSVSREKKESFPLTVTSAQKNPTAFYLCASSYYRAPQETQYFGPGTRLLVL.